Each of the 13 T cell receptor beta chains below was sequenced from the same sample in a study of PD-L1 blockade in urothelial cancer. Assay: immunoSEQ multiplex PCR; the TCRdb copy retains only in-frame clones and omits some. The sample has tens of thousands of clones; roughly 80% are singletons. Documented time point: pretreatment peripheral blood. This material consisted of PBMCs, taken around atezolizumab (anti-PD-L1) treatment. Receptors originate from a man in his forties or fifties with urothelial cancer.

The CDR3 nucleotides are TGTGCCAGCCAGGGTTATCAGGGGGAGTACGAGCAGTACTTC. Translated: CASQGYQGEYEQYF. The chain links TRBV6-6 to TRBJ2-7; TRBD1 matches 7 bases. V was pared by 8 bases and J by 4 bases, with 11 bases of the junction left unmatched. Germline loops: CDR1 MNHNY, CDR2 SVGAGI (reference sequence). This CDR3 spans 14 amino acids.

The chain is built from TRBV29-1 and TRBJ2-7, with a weak D call TRBD2 (7 bases). Germline assignment: CDR1 SQVTM and CDR2 ANQGSEA. The CDR3 length is 11 residues. The V end lost 7 bases, the J end lost 7 bases, and 14 bases lay between the germline ends. CDR3 protein: CSGGGQREQYF. Written as DNA, the CDR3 is TGCAGCGGGGGGGGGCAGAGGGAGCAGTACTTC.

This clone has a single count. The chain employs TRBV7-2 and TRBJ2-1; D gene ambiguous. This CDR3 is built from 14 residues. The germline gives CDR1 SGHTA, CDR2 FQGNSA. The V and J ends lost 0 bases and 9 bases respectively, with 12 bases between them. Written as DNA, the CDR3 is TGTGCCAGCAGCTTAGCTTTTTTAGAAACTGAGCAGTTCTTC. This codes for CASSLAFLETEQFF.

Written as DNA, the CDR3 is TGTGCCAGCAGTGAAGAAGCAGGGAGGTTTGGTTCACCCCTCCACTTT. Encoded protein: CASSEEAGRFGSPLHF. The V and J genes are TRBV2 and TRBJ1-6, with a tentative D call TRBD1 (5 bases). The CDR3 extends over 16 amino acids. V gave up 1 base and J gave up 9 bases, with 16 bases separating them. Germline values: CDR1 SNHLY, CDR2 FYNNEI. The whole variable domain, remainder taken from reference TRBV2 and TRBJ1-6, is EPEVTQTPSHQVTQMGQEVILRCVPISNHLYFYWYRQILGQKVEFLVSFYNNEISEKSEIFDDQFSVERPDGSNFTLKIRSTKLEDSAMYFCASSEEAGRFGSPLHFGNGTRLTVT.

This clone was observed once. The chain combines TRBV30 with TRBJ2-7; the D is unclear. Germline V gene sequence: CDR1 GTSNPN, CDR2 SVGIG (reference sequence). Trimming took off 1 base at V and 2 bases at J, with 9 bases between the two ends. The CDR3 totals 13 residues. CDR3 amino acids: CAWSAARAYEQYF. CDR3 sequence (DNA): TGTGCCTGGAGTGCAGCCCGGGCCTACGAGCAGTACTTC.

V gene TRBV18 combines with J gene TRBJ2-2; 8 bases are a match to TRBD1. Unmatched junction bases numbered 7, after V lost 6 bases and J lost 7 bases. Germline CDR1 and CDR2: KGHSH and LQKENI. This CDR3 comprises 14 residues. CDR3 bases: TGTGCCAGCTCCATTCAGGGGGCGAGCGGGGAGCTGTTTTTT. It is translated as CASSIQGASGELFF.

J is TRBJ2-5 and V is TRBV28; 9 nucleotides line up with TRBD1. The germline CDR1 and CDR2 sequences are MDHEN and SYDVKM. The CDR3 has 13 amino acids. Losses at the gene ends were 8 bases for V and 5 bases for J; bases not matched to a gene: 6. The CDR3 loop is CASGGDRVETQYF. The CDR3 coding sequence is TGTGCCAGCGGGGGGGACAGGGTGGAGACCCAGTACTTC. Full variable domain (outside the CDR3, taken from reference TRBV28 and TRBJ2-5): DVKVTQSSRYLVKRTGEKVFLECVQDMDHENMFWYRQDPGLGLRLIYFSYDVKMKEKGDIPEGYSVSREKKERFSLILESASTNQTSMYLCASGGDRVETQYFGPGTRLLVL.

The J gene is TRBJ2-3, the V gene TRBV7-2, with TRBD2 as a possible D gene (6 bases). Between the trimmed V and J ends, which lost 3 bases and 11 bases, there was a span of 12 bases. The CDR3 is made up of 12 amino acids. Germline CDR1 SGHTA, CDR2 FQGNSA. CDR3 loop: CASSFDQEGQYF. The CDR3 DNA reads as TGTGCCAGCAGCTTTGACCAGGAGGGGCAGTATTTT.

This chain connects TRBV5-5 to TRBJ2-5; 9 bases line up with TRBD1. V shed 4 bases and J 0 bases; nucleotides not matched to a gene: 10. The CDR3 loop spans 17 amino acids. The germline CDR1 and CDR2 sequences are SGHKS and YYEKEE (reference sequence). CDR3 sequence: CASSPGTGTGNQETQYF. CDR3 in DNA: TGTGCCAGCAGCCCAGGGACCGGGACAGGGAACCAAGAGACCCAGTACTTC. Full variable domain (missing parts from reference TRBV5-5 and TRBJ2-5): DAGVTQSPTHLIKTRGQQVTLRCSPISGHKSVSWYQQVLGQGPQFIFQYYEKEERGRGNFPDRFSARQFPNYSSELNVNALLLGDSALYLCASSPGTGTGNQETQYFGPGTRLLVL.

V usage is TRBV6-6 and J usage is TRBJ2-7, with D possibly matching TRBD1 (5 bases). CDR3 size: 13 residues. Germline V CDR1 and CDR2: MNHNY, SVGAGI (reference sequence). The V end lost 7 bases, the J end lost 3 bases, and 13 bases lay between the germline ends. The CDR3 sequence is CASTTGRVYEQYF. Written as DNA, the CDR3 is TGTGCCAGCACCACCGGCAGGGTCTACGAGCAGTACTTC.

The rearrangement joins TRBV13 to TRBJ2-2, with TRBD2 identical over 8 bases. The germline CDR1 and CDR2 sequences are PRHDT and FYEKMQ (reference sequence). The CDR3 covers 19 residues. V lost 1 base to trimming and J lost 2 bases; unmatched junction nucleotides: 12. CDR3 sequence: CASSLAPPFGGGNTGELFF. Here the CDR3 DNA reads TGTGCCAGCAGCTTAGCTCCCCCTTTCGGGGGGGGAAACACCGGGGAGCTGTTTTTT.

This sequence joins TRBV6-4 and TRBJ2-1; possibly TRBD1 for D (6 bases). Germline V gives CDR1 MRHNA, CDR2 SNTAGT. The V end lost 2 bases, the J end lost 9 bases, and 8 bases lay between the germline ends. This CDR3 is built from 12 residues. CDR3 region: CASSDQGGEQFF. DNA of the CDR3: TGTGCCAGCAGTGACCAAGGGGGTGAGCAGTTCTTC.

The chain combines TRBV5-1 with TRBJ2-1; 16 bases are a match to TRBD2. The length of the CDR3 is 15 residues. Unmatched junction bases numbered 2, after V lost 4 bases and J lost 7 bases. Germline V gene sequence: CDR1 SGHRS, CDR2 YFSETQ. The CDR3, as DNA: TGCGCCAGCAGCCCGGGACTAGCGGGGGGGAATGAGCAGTTCTTC. Translating gives CASSPGLAGGNEQFF.